Listed below are T cell receptor beta chains from one sample, sequenced in a study of shared clonotypes between healthy human individuals. Sequencing was performed with immunoSEQ multiplex PCR; in TCRdb, only in-frame clones are kept and a portion is missing. The profile shows roughly 490,000 clones, 79% of them singletons. The specimen sequenced was PBMCs. These TCRs come from a woman aged 40 to 50 in good health. Some clones in this sample may be carry-over from other donors' samples. CDR3s include the opening cysteine and the closing phenylalanine or tryptophan. D genes are given only for firm matches. Only some rows state a clone size, as once, few, many or a class for expanded clones.

v_gene	d_gene	j_gene	abundance	CDR3nt	CDR3aa
TRBV10-3	TRBD1	TRBJ1-2	.	TGTGCCATCAGTGCAACTACAGGGGGCGACTATGGCTACACCTTC	CAISATTGGDYGYTF
TRBV19	.	TRBJ2-1	.	TGTGCCAGTAGTATGTCCGGGAGCCCCTACAATGAGCAGTTCTTC	CASSMSGSPYNEQFF
TRBV18	TRBD2	TRBJ2-1	.	TGTGCCAGCTCACCCCGCCGCGCGGGAGGCAACAATGAGCAGTTCTTC	CASSPRRAGGNNEQFF
TRBV7-9	.	TRBJ2-1	.	TGTGCCAGCAGCTCAACCCTGGCAGGGTACGATGAGCAGTTCTTC	CASSSTLAGYDEQFF
TRBV6-4	.	TRBJ2-1	few	TGTGCCAGCAGTGACTCGAGTGGTAGTTCGGATGAGCAGTTCTTC	CASSDSSGSSDEQFF
TRBV27	TRBD2	TRBJ2-1	many	TGTGCCAGCAGTAGGTCTAGCGGGAGGGCGTACAATGAGCAGTTCTTC	CASSRSSGRAYNEQFF
TRBV7-2	.	TRBJ2-2	once	TGTGCCAGCAGCTTAGCGAGAGACACCGGGGAGCTGTTTTTT	CASSLARDTGELFF
TRBV19	.	TRBJ1-1	once	TGTGCCAGTAGTTCGACCGTGAACACTGAAGCTTTCTTT	CASSSTVNTEAFF
TRBV15	TRBD1	TRBJ1-2	.	TGTGCCACCAGCAGAGCAACCCTGACAGGGGGGAGCTATGGCTACACCTTC	CATSRATLTGGSYGYTF
TRBV18	.	TRBJ2-2	.	TGTGCCAGCTCACCAACCGTCGAGACCGCGAACACCGGGGAGCTGTTTTTT	CASSPTVETANTGELFF
TRBV29-1	TRBD2	TRBJ2-3	.	TGCAGCGTTGAAAGTAGCGGGAGGGCCGGGGATACGCAGTATTTT	CSVESSGRAGDTQYF
TRBV18	TRBD1	TRBJ1-2	.	TGTGCCAGCTCAGACGGGACAGGGGGTAGCTATGGCTACACCTTC	CASSDGTGGSYGYTF
TRBV7-7	TRBD2	TRBJ2-7	.	TGTGCTAGCAGCCCGGGACTAGCGGGAGGAGGCGAGCAGTACTTC	CASSPGLAGGGEQYF
TRBV13	TRBD2	TRBJ2-7	.	TGTGCCAGCAGCTTTTCCGGGACTAGCGGGTCCGAACAGTACTTC	CASSFSGTSGSEQYF
TRBV30	TRBD1	TRBJ2-3	.	TGTGCCTGGAGAGGACAGGGCTCATATACGCAGTATTTT	CAWRGQGSYTQYF